The 29 T cell receptor beta chains below come from one sample, sequenced in a study of OX40 agonist ivuxolimab in advanced cancers. The protocol was immunoSEQ multiplex PCR, while the TCRdb copy is restricted to in-frame clones and leaves out a portion. The sample holds approximately 90,000 clones; roughly nine tenths are singletons and the top ten take approximately 9.3%. This specimen consisted of CD4+ or CD8+ T cells sorted from blood, obtained in a trial of the OX40 agonist ivuxolimab. The receptor source for this set is an adult with an advanced solid tumor such as melanoma, head and neck, liver or kidney cancer.

This chain uses TRBV4-1 with TRBJ2-5; 7 nucleotides align to TRBD2. The DNA end is a closer match to TRBJ2-7, so the J assignment may be wrong. Germline assignment: CDR1 MGHRA and CDR2 YSYEKL. This CDR3 contains 13 residues. The CDR3 coding sequence is TGCGCCAGCAGCCAGGGGGGGGGATACGAGCAGTACTTC. This sequence encodes CASSQGGGYEQYF.

The J gene is TRBJ1-1, the V gene TRBV10-3; D is unresolved. The CDR3 consists of 14 residues. Germline lookup yields CDR1 ENHRY and CDR2 SYGVKD. The ends were cut back, 0 bases at V and 1 base at J, with 6 bases in the middle. The CDR3 sequence is CAISESHQNTEAFF. Here the CDR3 DNA reads TGTGCCATCAGTGAGTCGCATCAGAACACTGAAGCTTTCTTT.

The V gene is TRBV7-9, the J gene TRBJ2-6; D is possibly TRBD1 (6 bases). The CDR3 covers 17 residues. In germline, CDR1 is SEHNR, CDR2 FQNEAQ (reference sequence). V lost 3 bases, J lost 0 bases, and 12 bases lay in between. CDR3 residues: CASSFPGVNSGANVLTF. The CDR3 DNA is TGTGCCAGCAGCTTTCCAGGGGTAAACTCTGGGGCCAACGTCCTGACTTTC.

The gene calls are TRBV5-4 and TRBJ1-1, with 8 bases lining up with TRBD1. The CDR3 is made up of 12 amino acids. Germline CDR1 is SGHNT and CDR2 is YYREEE (reference sequence). The junction had 1 base not matched to a gene; V was cut back by 2 bases and J by 7 bases. The CDR3: CASSFGQGEAFF. CDR3 sequence (DNA): TGTGCCAGCAGCTTCGGACAGGGTGAAGCTTTCTTT.

This chain links TRBV6-1 with TRBJ1-1; D is uncertain. Germline V gene lookup returns CDR1 MNHNS and CDR2 SASEGT. The germline V and J ends were trimmed by 8 bases and 4 bases, with 11 bases remaining between them. CDR3 length: 12 amino acids. The DNA of the CDR3 is TGTGCCAGCTCGACTGGAGGCACTGAAGCTTTCTTT. Its translation is CASSTGGTEAFF.

The rearrangement uses TRBV9 and TRBJ2-2; D call uncertain. The V end was cut by 0 bases, the J end by 3 bases, with 18 bases between. Germline assignment: CDR1 SGDLS and CDR2 YYNGEE. The length of the CDR3 is 18 residues. The CDR3 DNA follows: TGTGCCAGCAGCGTAGCTCGGTCAGGCAGATATTACACCGGGGAGCTGTTTTTT. Translated: CASSVARSGRYYTGELFF. The full variable domain, with the rest looked up from reference TRBV9 and TRBJ2-2, is DSGVTQTPKHLITATGQRVTLRCSPRSGDLSVYWYQQSLDQGLQFLIQYYNGEERAKGNILERFSAQQFPDLHSELNLSSLELGDSALYFCASSVARSGRYYTGELFFGEGSRLTVL.

The V and J genes are TRBV7-9 and TRBJ2-1; D unclear. The CDR3 has 13 residues. Germline V lookup: CDR1 SEHNR, CDR2 FQNEAQ (reference sequence). V was cut by 5 bases and J by 5 bases, with 10 bases left in between. CDR3 sequence reads: CASSPPADNEQFF. Here the CDR3 DNA reads TGTGCCAGCAGCCCACCCGCGGACAATGAGCAGTTCTTC.

For this clone: At one end, the junction sequence differs from germline, possibly due to a read error. This sequence joins TRBV7-7 and TRBJ2-1; the match to TRBD2 covers 11 bases. The CDR3 sequence is 15 residues long. Germline-derived CDR1 and CDR2 are SSHAT and FNYEAQ (reference sequence). The CDR3 coding sequence is TGTGCTAGCAGCTCCGGGACTAGCGGCTACAATGAGCAGTTCTTC. Its protein is CASSSGTSGYNEQFF.

The chain couples TRBV7-9 to TRBJ2-1, with D unresolved. Trimming took off 1 base at V and 9 bases at J, with 4 bases between the two ends. Looked up from germline, CDR1 is SEHNR and CDR2 is FQNEAQ (reference sequence). The CDR3 covers 11 residues. DNA of the CDR3: TGTGCCAGCAGCTTAGGGGGTGAGCAGTTCTTC. As protein: CASSLGGEQFF.

This chain connects TRBV7-9 to TRBJ2-2, with 8 nucleotides matching TRBD1. Trimming took 3 bases from V and 3 from J; bases not matched to a gene: 3. The CDR3 runs 15 residues. Germline CDR1 SEHNR, CDR2 FQNEAQ (reference sequence). The CDR3 DNA is TGTGCCAGCAGCTTGGGGACAGGCGACACCGGGGAGCTGTTTTTT. Amino acid sequence: CASSLGTGDTGELFF. The full variable domain, its missing parts supplied by reference TRBV7-9 and TRBJ2-2, is DTGVSQNPRHKITKRGQNVTFRCDPISEHNRLYWYRQTLGQGPEFLTYFQNEAQLEKSRLLSDRFSAERPKGSFSTLEIQRTEQGDSAMYLCASSLGTGDTGELFFGEGSRLTVL.

The DNA for the CDR3 is TGTGCCAGTAGCCAGTCGGACAAATTAACCTACGAGCAGTACTTC. This encodes CASSQSDKLTYEQYF. The chain combines TRBV19 with TRBJ2-7, with D possibly being TRBD1 (5 bases). In germline, CDR1 is LNHDA, CDR2 SQIVND (reference sequence). The CDR3 has 15 amino acids. V was cut by 6 bases and J by 2 bases, with 17 bases left in between.

V is TRBV10-2 and J is TRBJ1-5; D gene uncertain. CDR1 is WSHSY, CDR2 SAAADI, per germline. The CDR3 extends over 14 amino acids. Trimming pared 0 bases from V and 9 bases from J, leaving 12 bases between. The CDR3 reads CASSESTPKWPQHF. CDR3 sequence (DNA): TGCGCCAGCAGTGAGTCGACCCCCAAGTGGCCCCAGCATTTT.

This chain links TRBV28 with TRBJ2-1; D is perhaps TRBD1 (7 bases). The CDR3 consists of 15 residues. V lost 5 bases to trimming and J lost 7 bases, with 18 bases between them. CDR1 is MDHEN and CDR2 is SYDVKM in the germline V gene. The CDR3 is CASSQNRGLGNEQFF. The CDR3 region has the DNA TGTGCCAGCAGTCAAAACAGGGGACTGGGGAATGAGCAGTTCTTC.

The J gene is TRBJ2-3, the V gene TRBV5-4; 15 bases line up with TRBD2. Per the germline V gene, CDR1 is SGHNT and CDR2 is YYREEE (reference sequence). V shed 5 bases, J shed 3 bases, and the junction held 10 bases outside the gene matches. CDR3 length: 18 amino acids. The CDR3 sequence is CASSTGLAGGGATDTQYF. The CDR3 DNA reads as TGTGCCAGCAGTACCGGACTAGCGGGAGGGGGGGCGACAGATACGCAGTATTTT.

The gene calls are TRBV10-2 and TRBJ1-2; weak D call: TRBD1 (5 bases). There are 15 residues in the CDR3. The germline V gene has CDR1 WSHSY and CDR2 SAAADI. The ends were cut back, 0 bases at V and 9 bases at J, with 17 bases in the middle. CDR3 in amino acids: CASSESRITGGSYTF. CDR3 sequence (DNA): TGCGCCAGCAGTGAGTCGCGGATCACAGGTGGGAGCTACACCTTC.

This chain links TRBV28 with TRBJ2-7, with a possible D match to TRBD2 (6 bases). The length of the CDR3 is 14 residues. With 4 bases removed from V and 4 bases from J, the gap between germline ends came to 14 bases. The germline V gene has CDR1 MDHEN and CDR2 SYDVKM. CDR3 protein: CASSWGETVYEQYF. The CDR3 nucleotides are TGTGCCAGCAGTTGGGGGGAAACGGTATACGAGCAGTACTTC.

This clone was counted only a few times. This chain connects TRBV11-1 to TRBJ1-2, with TRBD1 as a possible D gene (6 bases). The CDR3 consists of 14 residues. V was trimmed by 5 bases and J by 2 bases, leaving 12 bases between them. Germline V lookup: CDR1 SGHAT, CDR2 FQDESV (reference sequence). Written as DNA, the CDR3 is TGTGCCAGCAGCCCCGGGACACACAACTATGGCTACACCTTC. Translation gives CASSPGTHNYGYTF. The full variable domain, in which reference TRBV11-1 and TRBJ1-2 provide the parts outside the CDR3, is EAEVAQSPRYKITEKSQAVAFWCDPISGHATLYWYRQILGQGPELLVQFQDESVVDDSQLPKDRFSAERLKGVDSTLKIQPAELGDSAMYLCASSPGTHNYGYTFGSGTRLTVV.

The chain employs TRBV19 and TRBJ2-6; D possibly uses TRBD1 or TRBD2 (5 bases each). The CDR3 totals 15 residues. The V and J ends lost 7 bases and 2 bases respectively, with 12 bases between them. Germline V gives CDR1 LNHDA, CDR2 SQIVND (reference sequence). This CDR3 is CASTTGRPGANVLTF. The CDR3 DNA follows: TGTGCCAGTACAACGGGACGTCCTGGGGCCAACGTCCTGACTTTC.

This rearrangement joins TRBV27 to TRBJ1-5, with D possibly TRBD1 on 5 matching bases. Germline V gene sequence: CDR1 MNHEY, CDR2 SMNVEV (reference sequence). The CDR3 has 14 residues. With 5 bases removed from V and 0 bases from J, the gap between germline ends came to 8 bases. The CDR3 coding sequence is TGTGCCAGCAGTGCAGGGTATAGCAATCAGCCCCAGCATTTT. Protein product: CASSAGYSNQPQHF.

V usage is TRBV7-9 and J usage is TRBJ2-7; no clear D. CDR3 length equals 12 residues. The germline V gene has CDR1 SEHNR and CDR2 FQNEAQ (reference sequence). Trimming left V 6 bases short and J 6 bases short, with 12 bases between. The DNA for the CDR3 is TGTGCCAGCAGTTCCGGACCGGCCGAGCAGTACTTC. This gives the protein CASSSGPAEQYF.

CDR3 residues: CASSQDWGVPDTQYF. The CDR3, as DNA: TGCGCCAGCAGCCAAGATTGGGGAGTCCCAGATACGCAGTATTTT. The V and J genes are TRBV4-1 and TRBJ2-3, with D perhaps TRBD2 (5 bases). The CDR3 consists of 15 residues. V was shortened by 0 bases and J by 4 bases, with 11 bases between the two germline ends. Germline CDR1 MGHRA, CDR2 YSYEKL.

The rearrangement joins TRBV7-6 to TRBJ2-1; 14 nucleotides line up with TRBD2. Germline CDR1 reads SGHVS; CDR2 reads FNYEAQ. The CDR3 is made up of 15 amino acids. Germline trimming cut 5 bases from V and 7 bases from J; bases unmatched to any gene: 4. The CDR3 nucleotides read TGTGCCAGCAGCACAGGGACTAGCGGGAGAAATGAGCAGTTCTTC. Encoded protein: CASSTGTSGRNEQFF.

The J gene is TRBJ1-2, the V gene TRBV30, with TRBD1 identical over 7 bases. Germline V gives CDR1 GTSNPN, CDR2 SVGIG (reference sequence). Losses at the gene ends were 0 bases for V and 6 bases for J; bases not matched to a gene: 4. This CDR3 has 13 amino acids. The DNA for the CDR3 is TGTGCCTGGAGTGTAGAACAGGGGAATGGCTACACCTTC. As protein: CAWSVEQGNGYTF.

This chain's CDR3 is CASSLSVGAGDTQYF. The CDR3 DNA is TGTGCCAGCAGCTTAAGTGTGGGGGCGGGAGATACGCAGTATTTT. V gene TRBV7-3 combines with J gene TRBJ2-3, with D possibly TRBD1 on 6 matching bases. Looked up from germline, CDR1 is SGHTA and CDR2 is FQGTGA. The CDR3 runs to 15 residues. Trimming left V 1 base short and J 5 bases short, with 13 bases between. The variable domain in full, completed from reference TRBV7-3 and TRBJ2-3, reads GAGVSQTPSNKVTEKGKYVELRCDPISGHTALYWYRQSLGQGPEFLIYFQGTGAADDSGLPNDRFFAVRPEGSVSTLKIQRTERGDSAVYLCASSLSVGAGDTQYFGPGTRLTVL.

This clone occurred a few times. The chain joins TRBV19 to TRBJ1-5; D gene unclear. Germline assignment: CDR1 LNHDA and CDR2 SQIVND (reference sequence). Trimming pared 3 bases from V and 0 bases from J, leaving 12 bases between. CDR3 length equals 16 residues. CDR3 loop: CASSMMAADSNQPQHF. For the CDR3, the DNA is TGTGCCAGTAGTATGATGGCGGCCGATAGCAATCAGCCCCAGCATTTT.

This chain joins TRBV18 and TRBJ1-1, with a possible D match to TRBD1 (6 bases). The length of the CDR3 is 16 residues. Germline V gives CDR1 KGHSH, CDR2 LQKENI. V lost 3 bases, J lost 5 bases, and 19 bases lay in between. The CDR3 bases are TGTGCCAGCTCACCGAGCCGGACAGCTACGCTTACTGAAGCTTTCTTT. Protein sequence: CASSPSRTATLTEAFF. The complete variable domain, with remaining parts taken from reference TRBV18 and TRBJ1-1, reads NAGVMQNPRHLVRRRGQEARLRCSPMKGHSHVYWYRQLPEEGLKFMVYLQKENIIDESGMPKERFSAEFPKEGPSILRIQQVVRGDSAAYFCASSPSRTATLTEAFFGQGTRLTVV.

V and J are TRBV6-6 and TRBJ1-4; D call uncertain. Trimming left V 2 bases short and J 0 bases short, with 10 bases between. The CDR3 totals 16 residues. Germline V CDR1 and CDR2: MNHNY, SVGAGI (reference sequence). The CDR3 coding sequence is TGTGCCAGCAGTTACATTGAAGTGACAACTAATGAAAAACTGTTTTTT. Translation: CASSYIEVTTNEKLFF.

The chain employs TRBV6-5 and TRBJ1-3; D is unresolved. This CDR3 is 14 amino acids long. Germline-derived CDR1 and CDR2 are MNHEY and SVGAGI. Trimming stripped 5 bases from V and 0 bases from J, with 8 bases between. CDR3 bases: TGTGCCAGCAGTATTAAAAGCTCTGGAAACACCATATATTTT. Protein sequence: CASSIKSSGNTIYF.

The chain employs TRBV28 and TRBJ1-5, with a weak D call TRBD1 (5 bases). V lost 6 bases, J lost 5 bases, and 8 bases lay in between. The germline V gene has CDR1 MDHEN and CDR2 SYDVKM. This CDR3 has 12 amino acids. The CDR3 DNA is TGTGCCAGCAGACAGGAGCATCAGCCCCAGCATTTT. It codes for CASRQEHQPQHF.